This T cell receptor beta chain originates from a study of early T cells in non-severe SARS-CoV-2 infection. Whole-study context: The input, bulk RNA from unsorted whole blood, was sequenced, and chains were unpaired.

Separate cDNA molecules each had unique molecular identifiers attached to them. Each CDR3 protein gets one entry after TCRdb re-called the 5' RACE reads with MiXCR. The sample comprises 40,000 to 55,000 distinct CDR3 sequences, roughly an eighth of which are singletons, and approximately 16% rests with the top ten. General study points: Anti-spike CD8 specificities were favored by VDJdb matching, whose results missed private and CD4 specificities.

The CDR3 has 14 amino acids. The ends lost 7 bases at V and 2 bases at J; junction bases unmatched: 7. Germline loops: CDR1 SGHTA, CDR2 FQGNSA. Turning to this clonotype: Antigen unknown.

The chain joins TRBV7-2 to TRBJ2-7, with TRBD1 matching 8 bases. This clonotype originated in an adult who was a healthcare worker with PCR-confirmed SARS-CoV-2 infection or an uninfected control (not recorded which). The sequenced material came from whole blood. CDR3 in amino acids: CASNVGRGPYEQYF. The CDR3 bases are TGTGCCAGCAACGTAGGCAGGGGGCCCTACGAGCAGTACTTC.